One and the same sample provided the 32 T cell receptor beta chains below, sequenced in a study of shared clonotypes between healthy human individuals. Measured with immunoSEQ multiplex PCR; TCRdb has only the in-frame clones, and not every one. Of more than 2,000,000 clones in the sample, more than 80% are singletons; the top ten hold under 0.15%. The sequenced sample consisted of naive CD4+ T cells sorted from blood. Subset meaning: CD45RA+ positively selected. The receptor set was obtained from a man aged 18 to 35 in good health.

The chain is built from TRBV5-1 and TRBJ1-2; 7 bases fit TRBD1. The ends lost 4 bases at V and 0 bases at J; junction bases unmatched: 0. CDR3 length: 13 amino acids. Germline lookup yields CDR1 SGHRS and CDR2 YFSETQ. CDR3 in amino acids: CASSGTANYGYTF. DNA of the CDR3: TGCGCCAGCAGCGGGACAGCTAACTATGGCTACACCTTC.

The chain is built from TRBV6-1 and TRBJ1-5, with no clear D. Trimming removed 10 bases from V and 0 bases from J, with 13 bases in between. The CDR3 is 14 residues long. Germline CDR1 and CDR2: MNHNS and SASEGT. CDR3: CATTPKSSNQPQHF. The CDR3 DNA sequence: TGTGCCACCACCCCTAAATCTAGCAATCAGCCCCAGCATTTT.

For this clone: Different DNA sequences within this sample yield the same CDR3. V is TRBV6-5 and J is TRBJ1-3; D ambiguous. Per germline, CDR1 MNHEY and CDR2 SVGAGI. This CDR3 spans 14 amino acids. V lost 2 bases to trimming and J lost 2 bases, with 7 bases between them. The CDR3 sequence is CASSYRGAGNTIYF. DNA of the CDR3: TGTGCCAGCAGTTACCGGGGAGCTGGAAACACCATATATTTT.

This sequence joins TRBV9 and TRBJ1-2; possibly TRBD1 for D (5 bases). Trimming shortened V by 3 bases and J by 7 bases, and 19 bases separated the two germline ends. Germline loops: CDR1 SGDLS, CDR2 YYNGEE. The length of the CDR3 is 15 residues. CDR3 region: CASSDRDLTAAGYTF. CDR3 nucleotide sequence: TGTGCCAGCAGCGATCGGGACCTAACGGCCGCTGGCTACACCTTC.

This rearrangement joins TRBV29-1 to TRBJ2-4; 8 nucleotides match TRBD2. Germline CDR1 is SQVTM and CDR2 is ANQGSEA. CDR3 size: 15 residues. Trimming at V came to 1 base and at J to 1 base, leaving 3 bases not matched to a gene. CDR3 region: CSVEAGGEAKNIQYF. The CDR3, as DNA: TGCAGCGTTGAAGCCGGGGGGGAGGCCAAAAACATTCAGTACTTC.

This CDR3 is CASSLRDQSTDTQYF. DNA for the CDR3: TGTGCCAGCAGCCTCCGGGACCAAAGCACAGATACGCAGTATTTT. The genes are TRBV7-9 and TRBJ2-3; D tentatively reads TRBD1 or TRBD2 (5 bases each). Germline loops: CDR1 SEHNR, CDR2 FQNEAQ (reference sequence). Deletions cut 5 bases from V and 0 bases from J, with 12 bases between. The CDR3 extends over 15 amino acids.

As DNA, the CDR3 is TGCGCCAGCAGCCCCGGGGACAGGCACTACGAGCAGTACTTC. Amino acid sequence: CASSPGDRHYEQYF. The J gene is TRBJ2-7, the V gene TRBV5-1; 8 bases match TRBD1. Per germline, CDR1 SGHRS and CDR2 YFSETQ. This CDR3 spans 14 amino acids. V was clipped by 4 bases and J by 3 bases; unmatched bases: 6.

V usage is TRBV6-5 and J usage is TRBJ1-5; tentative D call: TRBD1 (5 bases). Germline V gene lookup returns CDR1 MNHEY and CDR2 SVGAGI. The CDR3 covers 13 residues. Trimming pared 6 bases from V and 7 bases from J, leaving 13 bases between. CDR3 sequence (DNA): TGTGCCAGCAGGCTCACCCGGGGCCAGCCCCAGCATTTT. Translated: CASRLTRGQPQHF.

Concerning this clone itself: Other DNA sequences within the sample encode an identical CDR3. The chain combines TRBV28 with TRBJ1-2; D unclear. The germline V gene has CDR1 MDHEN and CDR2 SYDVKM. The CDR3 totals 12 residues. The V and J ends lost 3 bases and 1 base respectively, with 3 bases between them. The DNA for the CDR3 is TGTGCCAGCAGTTTTGGTAACTATGGCTACACCTTC. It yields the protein CASSFGNYGYTF.

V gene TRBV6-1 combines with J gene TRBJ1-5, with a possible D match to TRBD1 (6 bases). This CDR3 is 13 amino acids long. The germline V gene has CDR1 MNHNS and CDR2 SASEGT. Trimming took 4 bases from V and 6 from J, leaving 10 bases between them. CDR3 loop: CASSGTVVQPQHF. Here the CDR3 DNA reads TGTGCCAGCAGTGGGACAGTAGTTCAGCCCCAGCATTTT.

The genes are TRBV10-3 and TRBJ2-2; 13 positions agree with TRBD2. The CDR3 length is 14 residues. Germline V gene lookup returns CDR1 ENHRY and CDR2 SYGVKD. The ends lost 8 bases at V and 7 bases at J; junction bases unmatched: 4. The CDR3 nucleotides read TGTGCCATCGGGACTAGCGGGAATGTCGGGGAGCTGTTTTTT. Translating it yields CAIGTSGNVGELFF.

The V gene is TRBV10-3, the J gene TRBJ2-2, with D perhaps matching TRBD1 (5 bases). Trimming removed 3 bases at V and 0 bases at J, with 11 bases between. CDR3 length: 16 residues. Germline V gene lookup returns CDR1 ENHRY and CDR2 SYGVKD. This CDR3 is CAISEGVASNTGELFF. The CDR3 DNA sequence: TGTGCCATCAGTGAAGGGGTAGCCTCGAACACCGGGGAGCTGTTTTTT.

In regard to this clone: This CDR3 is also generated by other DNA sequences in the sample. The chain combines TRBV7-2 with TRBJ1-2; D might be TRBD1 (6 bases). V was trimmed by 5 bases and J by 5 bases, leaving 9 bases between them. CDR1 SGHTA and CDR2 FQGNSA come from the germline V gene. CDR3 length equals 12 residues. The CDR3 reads CASSEQGYGYTF. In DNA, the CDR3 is TGTGCCAGCAGCGAACAGGGATATGGCTACACCTTC. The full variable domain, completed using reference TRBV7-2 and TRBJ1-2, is GAGVSQSPSNKVTEKGKDVELRCDPISGHTALYWYRQSLGQGLEFLIYFQGNSAPDKSGLPSDRFSAERTGGSVSTLTIQRTQQEDSAVYLCASSEQGYGYTFGSGTRLTVV.

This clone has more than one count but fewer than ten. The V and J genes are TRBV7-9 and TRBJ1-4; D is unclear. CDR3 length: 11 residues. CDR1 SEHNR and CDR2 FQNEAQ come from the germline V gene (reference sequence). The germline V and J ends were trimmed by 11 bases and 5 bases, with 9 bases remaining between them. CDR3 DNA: TGTGCCTCCGGGCAGAATGAAAAACTGTTTTTT. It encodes CASGQNEKLFF. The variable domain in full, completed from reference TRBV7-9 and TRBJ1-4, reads DTGVSQNPRHKITKRGQNVTFRCDPISEHNRLYWYRQTLGQGPEFLTYFQNEAQLEKSRLLSDRFSAERPKGSFSTLEIQRTEQGDSAMYLCASGQNEKLFFGSGTQLSVL.

The CDR3 DNA is TGTGCCAGCAGTGGACTAGCGGGGGGCTACGAGCAGTACTTC. The encoded protein is CASSGLAGGYEQYF. The J gene is TRBJ2-7, the V gene TRBV6-6, with 14 nucleotides matching TRBD2. The CDR3 is 14 residues long. J lost 3 bases, V lost 5 bases, and 0 bases had no gene match. In germline, CDR1 is MNHNY, CDR2 SVGAGI (reference sequence).

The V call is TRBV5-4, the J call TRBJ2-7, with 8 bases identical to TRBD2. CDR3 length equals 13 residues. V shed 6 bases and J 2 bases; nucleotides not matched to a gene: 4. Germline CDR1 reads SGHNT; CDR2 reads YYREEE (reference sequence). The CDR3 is CASMRAGAYEQYF. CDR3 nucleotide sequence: TGTGCCAGCATGAGAGCGGGAGCCTACGAGCAGTACTTC.

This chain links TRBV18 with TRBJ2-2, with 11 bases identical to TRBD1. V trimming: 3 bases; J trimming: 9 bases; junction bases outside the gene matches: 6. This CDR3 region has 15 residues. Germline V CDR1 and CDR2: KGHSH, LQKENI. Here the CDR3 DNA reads TGTGCCAGCTCACCTCCCGGACAGGGGGCTTGGGAGCTGTTTTTT. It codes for CASSPPGQGAWELFF.

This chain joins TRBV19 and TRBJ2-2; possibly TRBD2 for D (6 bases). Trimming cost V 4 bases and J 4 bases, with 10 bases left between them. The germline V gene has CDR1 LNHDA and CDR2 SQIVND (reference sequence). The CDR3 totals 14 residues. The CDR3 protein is CASSSGIPTGELFF. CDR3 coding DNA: TGTGCCAGTAGTAGCGGGATCCCCACCGGGGAGCTGTTTTTT. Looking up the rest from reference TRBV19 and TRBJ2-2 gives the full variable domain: DGGITQSPKYLFRKEGQNVTLSCEQNLNHDAMYWYRQDPGQGLRLIYYSQIVNDFQKGDIAEGYSVSREKKESFPLTVTSAQKNPTAFYLCASSSGIPTGELFFGEGSRLTVL.

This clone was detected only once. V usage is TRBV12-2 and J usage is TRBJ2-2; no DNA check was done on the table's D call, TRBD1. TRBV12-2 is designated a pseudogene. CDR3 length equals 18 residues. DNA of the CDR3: TGTGCAAGTCGCTACTCGGGACAGGGACCGGCGAACACCGGGGAGCTGTTTTTT. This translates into CASRYSGQGPANTGELFF.

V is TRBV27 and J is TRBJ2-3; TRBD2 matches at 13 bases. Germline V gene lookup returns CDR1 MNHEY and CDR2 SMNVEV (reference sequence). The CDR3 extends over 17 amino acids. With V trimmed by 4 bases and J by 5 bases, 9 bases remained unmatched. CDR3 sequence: CASSYGLAGARKDTQYF. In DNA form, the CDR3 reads TGTGCCAGCAGTTATGGACTAGCGGGGGCGAGAAAAGATACGCAGTATTTT.

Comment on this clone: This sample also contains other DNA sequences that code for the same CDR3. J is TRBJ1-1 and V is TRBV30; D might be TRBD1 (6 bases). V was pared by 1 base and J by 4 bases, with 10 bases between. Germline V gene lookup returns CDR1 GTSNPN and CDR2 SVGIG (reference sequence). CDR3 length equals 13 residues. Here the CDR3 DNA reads TGTGCCTGGAGTGCACAGGGTAGCACTGAAGCTTTCTTT. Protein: CAWSAQGSTEAFF.

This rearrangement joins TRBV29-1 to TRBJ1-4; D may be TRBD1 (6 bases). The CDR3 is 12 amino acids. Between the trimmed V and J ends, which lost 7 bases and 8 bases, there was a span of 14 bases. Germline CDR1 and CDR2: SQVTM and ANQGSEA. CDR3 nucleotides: TGCAGCGCCGAGGGGGGGGCCGAAAAACTGTTTTTT. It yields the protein CSAEGGAEKLFF. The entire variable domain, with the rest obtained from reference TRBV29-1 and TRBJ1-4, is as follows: SAVISQKPSRDICQRGTSLTIQCQVDSQVTMMFWYRQQPGQSLTLIATANQGSEATYESGFVIDKFPISRPNLTFSTLTVSNMSPEDSSIYLCSAEGGAEKLFFGSGTQLSVL.

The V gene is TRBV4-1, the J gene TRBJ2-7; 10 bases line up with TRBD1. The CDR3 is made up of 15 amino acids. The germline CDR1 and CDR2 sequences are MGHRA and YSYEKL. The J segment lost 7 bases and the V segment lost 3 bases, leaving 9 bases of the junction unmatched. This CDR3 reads CASSHSTGGPSEQYF. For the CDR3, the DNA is TGCGCCAGCAGCCACTCGACAGGGGGCCCCTCGGAGCAGTACTTC.

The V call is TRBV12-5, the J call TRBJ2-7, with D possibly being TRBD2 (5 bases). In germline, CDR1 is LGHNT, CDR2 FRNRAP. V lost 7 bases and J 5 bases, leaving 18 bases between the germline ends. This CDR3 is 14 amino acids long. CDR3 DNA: TGTGCTAGTGTTTCCCTACTAGGGCGGCACGAGCAGTACTTC. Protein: CASVSLLGRHEQYF.

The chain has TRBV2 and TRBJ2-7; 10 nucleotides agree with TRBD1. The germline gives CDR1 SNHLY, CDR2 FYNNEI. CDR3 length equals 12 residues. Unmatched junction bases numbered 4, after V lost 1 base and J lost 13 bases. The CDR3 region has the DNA TGTGCCAGCAGTGAAGAAGACAGGGGGCGATACTTC. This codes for CASSEEDRGRYF.

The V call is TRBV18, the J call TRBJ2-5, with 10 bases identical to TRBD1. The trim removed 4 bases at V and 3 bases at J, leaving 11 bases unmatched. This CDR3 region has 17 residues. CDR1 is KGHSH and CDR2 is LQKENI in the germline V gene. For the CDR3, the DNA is TGTGCCAGCTCACGTTCCCTCCGGGACAGGGGAAAAGAGACCCAGTACTTC. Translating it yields CASSRSLRDRGKETQYF.

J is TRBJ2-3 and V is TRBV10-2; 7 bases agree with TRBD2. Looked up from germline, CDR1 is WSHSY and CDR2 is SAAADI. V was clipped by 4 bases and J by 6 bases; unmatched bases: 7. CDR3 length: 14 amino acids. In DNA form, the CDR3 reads TGCGCCAGCAGTGGGCCCGGACTAGTCGATACGCAGTATTTT. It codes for CASSGPGLVDTQYF.

The CDR3 DNA reads TGTGCCATCAGTGAAAACCTGAACGGTTCACCCCTCCACTTT. It is translated as CAISENLNGSPLHF. This rearrangement joins TRBV10-3 to TRBJ1-6; D gene unclear. From germline, CDR1 is ENHRY and CDR2 SYGVKD. The CDR3 has 14 residues. The ends were cut back, 3 bases at V and 9 bases at J, with 12 bases in the middle.

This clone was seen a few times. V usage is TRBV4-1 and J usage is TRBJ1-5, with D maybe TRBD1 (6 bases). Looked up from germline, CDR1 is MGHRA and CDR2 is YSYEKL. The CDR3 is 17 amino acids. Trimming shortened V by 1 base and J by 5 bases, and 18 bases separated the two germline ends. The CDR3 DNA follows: TGCGCCAGCAGCCAAGGGGAACAGGGAGGTCGGCATCAGCCCCAGCATTTT. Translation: CASSQGEQGGRHQPQHF.

CDR3 sequence: CASSHHAGTSGPLADTQYF. Here the CDR3 DNA reads TGTGCCAGCAGCCATCACGCCGGGACTAGCGGACCTTTGGCAGATACGCAGTATTTT. The rearrangement links TRBV7-9 to TRBJ2-3; the match to TRBD2 covers 11 bases. The germline V gene has CDR1 SEHNR and CDR2 FQNEAQ (reference sequence). V lost 5 bases, J lost 4 bases, and 17 bases stayed unmatched. The CDR3 totals 19 residues.

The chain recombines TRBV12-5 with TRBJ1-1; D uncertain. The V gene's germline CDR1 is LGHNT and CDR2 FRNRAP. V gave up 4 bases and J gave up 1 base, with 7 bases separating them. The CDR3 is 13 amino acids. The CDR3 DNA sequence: TGTGCTAGTGGTTGGCCCCAGAACACTGAAGCTTTCTTT. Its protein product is CASGWPQNTEAFF.

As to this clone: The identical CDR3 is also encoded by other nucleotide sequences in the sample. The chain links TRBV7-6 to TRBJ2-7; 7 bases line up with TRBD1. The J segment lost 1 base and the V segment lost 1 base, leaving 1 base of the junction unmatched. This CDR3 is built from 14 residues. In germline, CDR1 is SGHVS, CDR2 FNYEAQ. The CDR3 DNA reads TGTGCCAGCAGCTTAGGGACAGGTTCCTACGAGCAGTACTTC. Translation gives CASSLGTGSYEQYF.